This entry features one T cell receptor (beta chain) sequence. The record originates from a study of T cells in Graves' hyperthyroidism and ophthalmopathy. The wider study: Peripheral blood specimens were obtained at initial diagnosis, prior to any treatment.

Regions amplified from RNA transcripts were the TCR beta CDR3 regions. The HTBI primer set was used in a first-round RT-PCR of the TCR CDR3. In TCRdb, the multiplex PCR reads were re-called with MiXCR into one record per CDR3 protein. The sample holds more than 350,000 distinct CDR3 sequences, under 15% seen once. Patients between 18 and 65 years old had hyperthyroidism, newly diagnosed and lasting under 2 months. Researchers barred patients who had uncontrolled infection, other autoimmune disease, pregnancy or lactation. An approximately 10 ml volume of fresh peripheral blood provided the PBMCs. V was clipped by 3 bases and J by 3 bases, with 10 bases between them. Germline loops: CDR1 DFQATT, CDR2 SNEGSKA (reference sequence). The CDR3 runs to 13 residues.

Sequenced material: blood. The chain joins TRBV20-1 to TRBJ2-3, with D perhaps TRBD1 or TRBD2 (5 bases each). The clonotype originates from a woman in her 30s with Graves' hyperthyroidism. The DNA of the CDR3 is TGCAGTGCTAGTTGGGGGATAACAGATACGCAGTATTTT. Translated, it gives CSASWGITDTQYF.